This T cell receptor beta chain comes out of a study of blood T cells in healthy people across ages. Study-wide background: About one barcoded beta molecule per two T cells was captured by template switching.

The authors ran a second PCR of 7 to 11 cycles using a sample-barcoded 5' primer and a J-beta primer mix. Each CDR3 protein is one row after TCRdb ran MiXCR on the 5' RACE reads. The sample has about a million distinct CDR3 sequences; roughly 47% are singletons. V shed 2 bases and J 7 bases; nucleotides not matched to a gene: 8. Germline V lookup: CDR1 MGHRA, CDR2 YSYEKL. There are 16 residues in the CDR3. Sample: blood. The rearrangement links TRBV4-1 to TRBJ2-3, with 11 bases matching TRBD2. The clonotype was recovered from a woman aged 55-69 years in good health. Here the CDR3 DNA reads TGCGCCAGCAGCCAACCCACTAGCGGGAGTACGTATACGCAGTATTTT. This translates into CASSQPTSGSTYTQYF.